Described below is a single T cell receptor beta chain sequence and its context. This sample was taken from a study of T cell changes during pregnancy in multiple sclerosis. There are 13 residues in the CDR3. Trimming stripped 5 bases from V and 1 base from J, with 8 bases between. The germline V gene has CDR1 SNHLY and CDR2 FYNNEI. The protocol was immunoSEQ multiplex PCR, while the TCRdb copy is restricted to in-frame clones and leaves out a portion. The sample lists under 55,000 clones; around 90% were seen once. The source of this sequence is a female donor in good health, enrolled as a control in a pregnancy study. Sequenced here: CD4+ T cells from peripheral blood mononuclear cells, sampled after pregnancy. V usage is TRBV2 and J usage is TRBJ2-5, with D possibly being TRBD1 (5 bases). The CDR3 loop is CASSKGAQETQYF. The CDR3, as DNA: TGTGCCAGCAGTAAAGGGGCCCAAGAGACCCAGTACTTC.